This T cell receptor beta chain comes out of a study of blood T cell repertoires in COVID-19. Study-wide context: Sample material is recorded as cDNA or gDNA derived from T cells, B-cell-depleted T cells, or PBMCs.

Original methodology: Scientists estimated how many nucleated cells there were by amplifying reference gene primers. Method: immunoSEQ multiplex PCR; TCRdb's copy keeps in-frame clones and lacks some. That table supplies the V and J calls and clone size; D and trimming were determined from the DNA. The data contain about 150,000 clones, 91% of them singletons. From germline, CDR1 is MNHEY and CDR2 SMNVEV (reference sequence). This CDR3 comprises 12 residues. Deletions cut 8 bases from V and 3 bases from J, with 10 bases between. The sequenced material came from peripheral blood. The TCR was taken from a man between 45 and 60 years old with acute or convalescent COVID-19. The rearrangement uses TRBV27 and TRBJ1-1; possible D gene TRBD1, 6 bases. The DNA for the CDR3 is TGTGCCAGCCGGGGGGCTTACACTGAAGCTTTCTTT. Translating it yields CASRGAYTEAFF.